This T cell receptor (beta chain) originates from a study of T cells in women clearing cervical HPV infection. Looking at the study overall: Blood came at first lesion visit for cases, post-clearance for controls.

The table came from immunoSEQ multiplex PCR; TCRdb's copy has only in-frame clones and leaves some out. This sample contains some 30,000 clones. A word on this clone: At one of its ends the junction is not consistent with the germline gene, which may arise from a read error. The read ends 3 residues before the CDR3 terminus; that terminus is restored from the germline J gene.

CDR3 size: 13 residues. Per germline, CDR1 SSHAT and CDR2 FNYEAQ (reference sequence). The origin of this receptor is a woman aged 18-69 years with a cervical HPV16 infection that either progressed to CIN3+ or cleared (not recorded which). J is TRBJ2-1 and V is TRBV7-7; tentatively, D is TRBD2 (5 bases). Sequencing was performed on blood buffy coat. CDR3 DNA (partial): TGTGCTAGCAGCTTAGCGCAGGACAATGAG. Amino acids: CASSLAQDNE. In full, the CDR3 is CASSLAQDNEQFF.